These T cell receptor beta chains were read from a single sample in a study of blood T cell repertoires in COVID-19. Method: immunoSEQ multiplex PCR; TCRdb's copy keeps in-frame clones and lacks some. The sample holds about 59,000 clones, roughly four fifths seen once. The sequencing sample was made of peripheral blood. The source is a woman older than 75 with acute or convalescent COVID-19. The CDR3 runs from the conserved cysteine through the conserved F or W. A D gene is named only where the DNA matches it firmly. Expanded clones get a size class; other rows say once, few or many, or leave the size out.

d_gene: -
v_gene: TRBV18
abundance: -
j_gene: TRBJ2-1
CDR3aa: CASSPQGPNNEQFF
CDR3nt: TGTGCCAGCTCACCACAGGGGCCTAACAATGAGCAGTTCTTC

d_gene: TRBD1
v_gene: TRBV5-6
abundance: few
j_gene: TRBJ2-7
CDR3aa: CASSSDRGQYEQYF
CDR3nt: TGTGCCAGCAGCTCAGACAGGGGGCAATACGAGCAGTACTTC

d_gene: -
v_gene: TRBV7-6
abundance: -
j_gene: TRBJ2-3
CDR3aa: CATRTDTQYF
CDR3nt: TGTGCCACTCGTACAGATACGCAGTATTTT

d_gene: -
v_gene: TRBV19
abundance: few
j_gene: TRBJ1-1
CDR3aa: CASSIKTTGTEAFF
CDR3nt: TGTGCCAGTAGTATAAAAACGACAGGCACTGAAGCTTTCTTT

d_gene: -
v_gene: TRBV1
abundance: -
j_gene: TRBJ1-4
CDR3aa: CTSSQPGQGIDF
CDR3nt: TGCACCAGCAGCCAGCCCGGACAGGGAATAGATTTT

d_gene: TRBD2
v_gene: TRBV15
abundance: -
j_gene: TRBJ2-3
CDR3aa: CATSRGTRGSTDTQYF
CDR3nt: TGTGCCACCAGCAGAGGGACTAGAGGGAGCACAGATACGCAGTATTTT

d_gene: -
v_gene: TRBV5-6
abundance: -
j_gene: TRBJ2-7
CDR3aa: CASSPQGVSYEQYF
CDR3nt: TGTGCCTCCTCTCCGCAAGGGGTATCCTACGAGCAGTACTTC

d_gene: -
v_gene: TRBV5-8
abundance: -
j_gene: TRBJ1-1
CDR3aa: CASSLAWGQNTEAFF
CDR3nt: TGTGCCAGCAGCTTGGCCTGGGGGCAAAACACTGAAGCTTTCTTT

d_gene: TRBD1
v_gene: TRBV5-1
abundance: -
j_gene: TRBJ2-7
CDR3aa: CASSDRDRVDAEQYF
CDR3nt: TGCGCCAGCAGCGACCGGGACAGGGTAGATGCGGAGCAGTACTTC

d_gene: TRBD2
v_gene: TRBV13
abundance: -
j_gene: TRBJ2-7
CDR3aa: CASRLTSGGTYEQYF
CDR3nt: TGTGCCAGCAGGCTCACTAGCGGGGGTACCTACGAGCAGTACTTC

d_gene: -
v_gene: TRBV2
abundance: -
j_gene: TRBJ1-5
CDR3aa: CASSPLNQPQHF
CDR3nt: TGTGCCAGCAGTCCACTCAATCAGCCCCAGCATTTT

d_gene: TRBD1
v_gene: TRBV7-8
abundance: few
j_gene: TRBJ2-3
CDR3aa: CASSGQGADTQYF
CDR3nt: TGTGCCAGCAGCGGACAGGGGGCGGATACGCAGTATTTT

d_gene: TRBD2
v_gene: TRBV6-2/TRBV6-3
abundance: once
j_gene: TRBJ2-3
CDR3aa: CASSYPTSGGDLDTQYF
CDR3nt: TGTGCCAGCAGTTACCCGACTAGCGGGGGGGACTTAGATACGCAGTATTTT

d_gene: -
v_gene: TRBV2
abundance: -
j_gene: TRBJ2-4
CDR3aa: CASRSEGAKNIQYF
CDR3nt: TGTGCCAGCAGGTCCGAGGGTGCCAAAAACATTCAGTACTTC

d_gene: -
v_gene: TRBV2
abundance: -
j_gene: TRBJ1-2
CDR3aa: CASSEALRTDGYTF
CDR3nt: TGTGCCAGCAGTGAAGCGCTTCGGACAGACGGCTACACCTTC

d_gene: TRBD2
v_gene: TRBV14
abundance: -
j_gene: TRBJ2-7
CDR3aa: CASSQDGRGVGEQYF
CDR3nt: TGTGCCAGCAGCCAAGATGGGCGGGGGGTCGGCGAGCAGTACTTC

d_gene: -
v_gene: TRBV28
abundance: -
j_gene: TRBJ1-2
CDR3aa: CASKGDGALWRGYTF
CDR3nt: TGTGCCAGCAAGGGGGACGGAGCTTTATGGAGGGGCTACACCTTC